Listed below are T cell receptor beta chains from one sample, sequenced in a study of high-grade serous ovarian cancer treatment subgroups. The assay was immunoSEQ multiplex PCR, and TCRdb's table has in-frame clones only and misses some. Here the sample spans 2,500 to 3,500 clones, roughly four fifths being singletons. Input material: tumor tissue. These receptors were taken from a human donor with high-grade serous ovarian cancer. The CDR3 runs from the conserved cysteine through the conserved F or W. A D gene is named only where the DNA matches it firmly. Not every row has a clone size; where given, it reads once, few, many or a size class.

abundance: NA
v_gene: TRBV5-6
d_gene: TRBD1
j_gene: TRBJ2-5
CDR3aa: CASSARTGVRQETQYF
CDR3nt: TGTGCCAGCAGCGCACGGACAGGGGTCCGCCAAGAGACCCAGTACTTC

abundance: NA
v_gene: TRBV30
d_gene: TRBD2
j_gene: TRBJ2-1
CDR3aa: CAWSVKGLAGNEQFF
CDR3nt: TGTGCCTGGAGTGTAAAGGGACTAGCGGGAAATGAGCAGTTCTTC

abundance: few
v_gene: TRBV9
d_gene: TRBD1
j_gene: TRBJ1-1
CDR3aa: CASSGTGSTEAFF
CDR3nt: TGTGCCAGCAGCGGGACAGGATCGACTGAAGCTTTCTTT

abundance: NA
v_gene: TRBV29-1
d_gene: NA
j_gene: TRBJ2-1
CDR3aa: CSVYGLAYNEQFF
CDR3nt: TGCAGCGTTTACGGACTGGCCTACAATGAGCAGTTCTTC

abundance: few
v_gene: TRBV25-1
d_gene: NA
j_gene: TRBJ2-7
CDR3aa: CASSEAGSYEQYF
CDR3nt: TGTGCCAGCAGTGAGGCCGGGTCCTACGAGCAGTACTTC

abundance: NA
v_gene: TRBV5-4
d_gene: NA
j_gene: TRBJ1-6
CDR3aa: CASSQSNSPLHF
CDR3nt: TGTGCCAGTTCTCAGAGTAATTCACCCCTCCACTTT

abundance: NA
v_gene: TRBV19
d_gene: NA
j_gene: TRBJ1-2
CDR3aa: CASSISDYGYTF
CDR3nt: TGTGCCAGTAGTATATCAGACTATGGCTACACCTTC

abundance: NA
v_gene: TRBV6-5
d_gene: TRBD2
j_gene: TRBJ2-1
CDR3aa: CASSYAGEGEQFF
CDR3nt: TGTGCCAGCAGTTACGCGGGAGAAGGTGAGCAGTTCTTC

abundance: NA
v_gene: TRBV9
d_gene: NA
j_gene: TRBJ2-1
CDR3aa: CASSGAGHEQFF
CDR3nt: TGTGCCAGCTCCGGGGCCGGTCATGAGCAGTTCTTC

abundance: once
v_gene: TRBV10-3
d_gene: NA
j_gene: TRBJ1-5
CDR3aa: CAISEPYALGQFNQPQHF
CDR3nt: TGTGCCATCAGTGAGCCATACGCCCTCGGACAGTTCAATCAGCCCCAGCATTTT

abundance: NA
v_gene: TRBV28
d_gene: NA
j_gene: TRBJ2-3
CDR3aa: CASSLKWNKRGNTDTQYF
CDR3nt: TGTGCCAGCAGTTTAAAGTGGAACAAGCGCGGGAACACAGATACGCAGTATTTT

abundance: NA
v_gene: TRBV7-9
d_gene: TRBD1
j_gene: TRBJ2-2
CDR3aa: CASSQRGQGTNTGELFF
CDR3nt: TGTGCCAGCAGCCAGAGAGGACAGGGGACGAACACCGGGGAGCTGTTTTTT

abundance: NA
v_gene: TRBV5-8
d_gene: NA
j_gene: TRBJ2-1
CDR3aa: CASSLGERRDNEQFF
CDR3nt: TGTGCCAGCAGCTTGGGGGAACGCAGGGACAATGAGCAGTTCTTC

abundance: NA
v_gene: TRBV5-1
d_gene: NA
j_gene: TRBJ2-3
CDR3aa: CASSLRPATDTQYF
CDR3nt: TGCGCCAGCAGCTTGCGACCTGCTACAGATACGCAGTATTTT

abundance: few
v_gene: TRBV6-1
d_gene: NA
j_gene: TRBJ1-2
CDR3aa: CATTQGLELHGYTF
CDR3nt: TGTGCCACCACCCAGGGCCTGGAACTTCATGGCTACACCTTC

abundance: NA
v_gene: TRBV15
d_gene: NA
j_gene: TRBJ1-2
CDR3aa: CATSRVTWKGDYGYTF
CDR3nt: TGTGCCACCAGCAGAGTGACTTGGAAGGGGGACTATGGCTACACCTTC

abundance: NA
v_gene: TRBV7-9
d_gene: NA
j_gene: TRBJ2-7
CDR3aa: CASSSHSGAWDSSYEQYF
CDR3nt: TGTGCCAGCAGCTCACATTCCGGGGCTTGGGATAGCTCCTACGAGCAGTACTTC

abundance: NA
v_gene: TRBV27
d_gene: NA
j_gene: TRBJ1-1
CDR3aa: CASSRSDSGGTEAFF
CDR3nt: TGTGCCAGCAGCCGTTCTGACAGCGGGGGCACTGAAGCTTTCTTT

abundance: NA
v_gene: TRBV25-1
d_gene: NA
j_gene: TRBJ1-6
CDR3aa: CASSELDRYNSPLHF
CDR3nt: TGTGCCAGCAGTGAACTGGACAGATATAATTCACCCCTCCACTTT

abundance: NA
v_gene: TRBV30
d_gene: NA
j_gene: TRBJ1-1
CDR3aa: CAWSASPMNTEAFF
CDR3nt: TGTGCCTGGAGTGCCAGCCCGATGAACACTGAAGCTTTCTTT

abundance: NA
v_gene: TRBV14
d_gene: NA
j_gene: TRBJ2-4
CDR3aa: CASSPTTGRTKNIQYF
CDR3nt: TGTGCCAGCAGCCCTACGACAGGGAGGACCAAAAACATTCAGTACTTC

abundance: once
v_gene: TRBV28
d_gene: NA
j_gene: TRBJ2-7
CDR3aa: CASSPLRREQYF
CDR3nt: TGTGCCAGCAGTCCACTTAGGCGGGAGCAGTACTTC

abundance: NA
v_gene: TRBV28
d_gene: NA
j_gene: TRBJ1-5
CDR3aa: CASNKRRNQPQHF
CDR3nt: TGTGCCAGCAACAAACGGCGAAATCAGCCCCAGCATTTT

abundance: NA
v_gene: TRBV14
d_gene: NA
j_gene: TRBJ2-7
CDR3aa: CASSQDHGGGRYEQYF
CDR3nt: TGTGCCAGCAGCCAAGATCACGGGGGAGGCCGGTACGAGCAGTACTTC

abundance: NA
v_gene: TRBV7-2
d_gene: NA
j_gene: TRBJ2-1
CDR3aa: CASSLSSGATYNEQFF
CDR3nt: TGTGCCAGCAGCTTATCCTCGGGCGCAACGTACAATGAGCAGTTCTTC

abundance: NA
v_gene: TRBV5-1
d_gene: TRBD1
j_gene: TRBJ1-1
CDR3aa: CASSAGTGSNTEAFF
CDR3nt: TGCGCCAGCAGCGCAGGGACAGGGTCGAACACTGAAGCTTTCTTT

abundance: once
v_gene: TRBV28
d_gene: NA
j_gene: TRBJ2-2
CDR3aa: CASSLAGSDTGELFF
CDR3nt: TGTGCCAGCAGTTTGGCGGGTTCGGACACCGGGGAGCTGTTTTTT

abundance: NA
v_gene: TRBV6-4
d_gene: TRBD2
j_gene: TRBJ2-3
CDR3aa: CASSVSGTSPTDTQYF
CDR3nt: TGTGCCAGCAGTGTTTCCGGGACTAGTCCCACAGATACGCAGTATTTT

abundance: NA
v_gene: TRBV4-2
d_gene: NA
j_gene: TRBJ1-2
CDR3aa: CASSQERRGKGEEDYGYTF
CDR3nt: TGTGCCAGCAGCCAAGAACGAAGGGGTAAGGGGGAAGAAGACTATGGCTACACCTTC